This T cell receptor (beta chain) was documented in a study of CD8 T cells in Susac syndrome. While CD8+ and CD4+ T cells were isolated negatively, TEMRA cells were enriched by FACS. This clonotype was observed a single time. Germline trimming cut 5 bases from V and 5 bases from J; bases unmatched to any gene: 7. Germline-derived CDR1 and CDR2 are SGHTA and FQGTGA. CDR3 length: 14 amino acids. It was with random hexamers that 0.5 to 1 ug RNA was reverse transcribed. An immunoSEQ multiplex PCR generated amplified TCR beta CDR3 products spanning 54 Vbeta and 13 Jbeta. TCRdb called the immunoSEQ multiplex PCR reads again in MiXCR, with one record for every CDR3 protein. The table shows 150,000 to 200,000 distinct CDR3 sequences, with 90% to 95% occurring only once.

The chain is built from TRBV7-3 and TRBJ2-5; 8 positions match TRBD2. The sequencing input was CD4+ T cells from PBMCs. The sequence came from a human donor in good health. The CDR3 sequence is CASSPGTRAETQYF. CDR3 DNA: TGTGCCAGCAGCCCAGGGACTAGGGCGGAGACCCAGTACTTC.